This T cell receptor (beta chain) was recorded in a study of vaccination effects on CD4 cells after COVID-19. About this clone itself: Its matching antigen is unknown.

Trimming removed 9 bases at V and 5 bases at J, with 14 bases between. Germline V gene data show CDR1 as SGHNT and CDR2 as YYREEE (reference sequence). The CDR3 totals 13 residues. Produced via immunoSEQ multiplex PCR; TCRdb's table is partial and in-frame only. The table has around 46,000 clones, 65% to 75% seen once. Sequencing followed a ViraFEST assay step that expanded antigen-specific CD4+ T cells with viral peptide pools. A roughly 10-day culture period preceded the isolation of CD4+ T cells. Subjects were given two BNT162b2 or mRNA-1273 vaccine doses. The material was CD4+ T cells from PBMCs cultured with HCoV-OC43 spike peptides, obtained after COVID-19 vaccination. As to subset: HCoV-OC43 spike overlapping peptide pool stimulation. The origin of this receptor is a human donor who received a COVID-19 vaccine. This chain links TRBV5-4 with TRBJ2-2, with D unresolved. The CDR3 DNA reads TGTGCCACCTCTGACCGACTGACCGGGGAGCTGTTTTTT. This codes for CATSDRLTGELFF.